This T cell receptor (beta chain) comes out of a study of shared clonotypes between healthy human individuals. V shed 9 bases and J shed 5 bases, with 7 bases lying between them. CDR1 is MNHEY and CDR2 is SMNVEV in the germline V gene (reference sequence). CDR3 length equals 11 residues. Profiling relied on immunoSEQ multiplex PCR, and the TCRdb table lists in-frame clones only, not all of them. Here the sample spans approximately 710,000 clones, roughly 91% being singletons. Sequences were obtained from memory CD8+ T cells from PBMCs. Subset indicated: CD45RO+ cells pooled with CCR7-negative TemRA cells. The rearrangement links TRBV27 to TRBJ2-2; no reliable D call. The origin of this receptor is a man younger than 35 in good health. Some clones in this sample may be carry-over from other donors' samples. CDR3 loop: CASKRTGELFF. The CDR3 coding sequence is TGTGCCAGTAAAAGGACCGGGGAGCTGTTTTTT.